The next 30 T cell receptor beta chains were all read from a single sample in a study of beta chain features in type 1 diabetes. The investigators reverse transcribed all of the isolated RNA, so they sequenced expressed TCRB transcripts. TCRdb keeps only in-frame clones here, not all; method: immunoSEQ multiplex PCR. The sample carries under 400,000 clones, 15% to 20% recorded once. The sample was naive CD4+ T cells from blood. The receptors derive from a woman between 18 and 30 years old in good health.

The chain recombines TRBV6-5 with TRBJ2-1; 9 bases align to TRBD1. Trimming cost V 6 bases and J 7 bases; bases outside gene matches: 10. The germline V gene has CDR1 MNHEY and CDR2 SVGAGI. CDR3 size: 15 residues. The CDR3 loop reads CASSRPGQGLNEQFF. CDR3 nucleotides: TGTGCCAGCAGCCGCCCGGGACAGGGTTTGAATGAGCAGTTCTTC.

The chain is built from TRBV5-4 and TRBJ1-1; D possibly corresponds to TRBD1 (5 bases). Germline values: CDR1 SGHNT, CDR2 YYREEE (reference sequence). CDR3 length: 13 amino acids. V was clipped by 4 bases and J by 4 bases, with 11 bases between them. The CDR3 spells CASSLQRGTEAFF. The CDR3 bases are TGTGCCAGCAGCCTACAAAGGGGCACTGAAGCTTTCTTT.

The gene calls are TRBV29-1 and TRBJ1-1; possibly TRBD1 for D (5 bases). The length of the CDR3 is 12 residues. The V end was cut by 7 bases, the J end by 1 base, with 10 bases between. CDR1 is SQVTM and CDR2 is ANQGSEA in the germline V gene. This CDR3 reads CSGGGGNTEAFF. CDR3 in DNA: TGCAGCGGTGGGGGGGGGAACACTGAAGCTTTCTTT.

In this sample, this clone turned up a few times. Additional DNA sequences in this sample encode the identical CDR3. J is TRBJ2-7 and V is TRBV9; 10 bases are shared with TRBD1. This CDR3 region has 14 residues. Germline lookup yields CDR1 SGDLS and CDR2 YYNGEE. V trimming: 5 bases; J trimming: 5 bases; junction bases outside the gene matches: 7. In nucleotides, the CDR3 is TGTGCCAGCAGTGGAGGACAGGGGGTTGACGAGCAGTACTTC. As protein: CASSGGQGVDEQYF.

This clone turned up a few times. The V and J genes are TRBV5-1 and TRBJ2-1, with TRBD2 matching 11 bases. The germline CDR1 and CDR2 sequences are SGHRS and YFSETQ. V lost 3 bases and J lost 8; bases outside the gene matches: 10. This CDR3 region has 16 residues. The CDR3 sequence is CASSWGGSGRAHEQFF. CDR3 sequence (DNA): TGCGCCAGCAGCTGGGGAGGTAGCGGGAGGGCGCATGAGCAGTTCTTC.

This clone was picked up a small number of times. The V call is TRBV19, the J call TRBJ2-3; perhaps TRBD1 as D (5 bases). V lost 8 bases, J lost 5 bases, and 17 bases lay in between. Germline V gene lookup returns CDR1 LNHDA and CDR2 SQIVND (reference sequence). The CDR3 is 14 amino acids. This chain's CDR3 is CASRPQDKRDTQYF. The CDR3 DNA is TGTGCCAGTCGTCCTCAGGACAAGCGAGATACGCAGTATTTT. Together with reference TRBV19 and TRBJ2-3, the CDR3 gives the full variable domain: DGGITQSPKYLFRKEGQNVTLSCEQNLNHDAMYWYRQDPGQGLRLIYYSQIVNDFQKGDIAEGYSVSREKKESFPLTVTSAQKNPTAFYLCASRPQDKRDTQYFGPGTRLTVL.

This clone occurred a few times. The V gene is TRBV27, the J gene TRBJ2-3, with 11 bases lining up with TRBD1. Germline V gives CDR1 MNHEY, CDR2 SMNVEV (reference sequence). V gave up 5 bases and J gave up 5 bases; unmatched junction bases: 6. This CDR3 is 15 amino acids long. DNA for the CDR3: TGTGCCAGCAGTCCTGGACAGGGGGCAGGAGATACGCAGTATTTT. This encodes CASSPGQGAGDTQYF.

The CDR3 DNA reads as TGCGCCAGCAGCTTGGGGTCTAGCGGGAGTATTGAGACCCAGTACTTC. It yields the protein CASSLGSSGSIETQYF. The chain has TRBV5-1 and TRBJ2-5, with 10 bases lining up with TRBD2. The CDR3 sequence is 16 residues long. The junction had 7 bases not matched to a gene; V was cut back by 0 bases and J by 5 bases. CDR1 is SGHRS, CDR2 YFSETQ, per germline.

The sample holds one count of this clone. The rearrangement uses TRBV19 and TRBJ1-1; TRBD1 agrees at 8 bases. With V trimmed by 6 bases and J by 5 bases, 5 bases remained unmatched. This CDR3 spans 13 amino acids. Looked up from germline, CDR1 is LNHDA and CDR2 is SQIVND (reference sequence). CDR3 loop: CASRDREITEAFF. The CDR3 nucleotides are TGTGCCAGTAGGGACAGGGAGATTACTGAAGCTTTCTTT.

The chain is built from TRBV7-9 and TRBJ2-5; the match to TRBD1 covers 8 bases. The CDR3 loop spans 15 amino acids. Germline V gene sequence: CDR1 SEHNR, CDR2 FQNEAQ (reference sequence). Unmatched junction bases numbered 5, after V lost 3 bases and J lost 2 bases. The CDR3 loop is CASSFPRGRQETQYF. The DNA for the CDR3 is TGTGCCAGCAGCTTCCCCAGGGGGCGACAAGAGACCCAGTACTTC.

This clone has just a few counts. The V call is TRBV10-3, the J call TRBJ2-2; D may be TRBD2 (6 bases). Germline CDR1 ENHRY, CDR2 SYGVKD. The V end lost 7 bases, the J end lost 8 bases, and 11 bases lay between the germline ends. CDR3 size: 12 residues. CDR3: CAINPRGGELFF. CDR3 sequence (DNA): TGTGCCATCAACCCCCGGGGGGGGGAGCTGTTTTTT.

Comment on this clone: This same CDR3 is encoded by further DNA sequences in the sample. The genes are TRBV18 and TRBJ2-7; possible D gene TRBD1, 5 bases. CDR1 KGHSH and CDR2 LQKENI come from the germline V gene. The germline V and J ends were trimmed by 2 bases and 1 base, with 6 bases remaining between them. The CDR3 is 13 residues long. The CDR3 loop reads CASSPDSSYEQYF. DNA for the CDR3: TGTGCCAGCTCACCAGACAGTTCCTACGAGCAGTACTTC.

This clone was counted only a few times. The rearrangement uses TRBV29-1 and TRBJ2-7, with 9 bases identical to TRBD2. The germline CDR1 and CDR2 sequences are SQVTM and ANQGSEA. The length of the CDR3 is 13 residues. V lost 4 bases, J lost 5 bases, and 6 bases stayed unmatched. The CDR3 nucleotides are TGCAGCGTTGCCCGGACTAGCGAGAACGAGCAGTACTTC. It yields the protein CSVARTSENEQYF.

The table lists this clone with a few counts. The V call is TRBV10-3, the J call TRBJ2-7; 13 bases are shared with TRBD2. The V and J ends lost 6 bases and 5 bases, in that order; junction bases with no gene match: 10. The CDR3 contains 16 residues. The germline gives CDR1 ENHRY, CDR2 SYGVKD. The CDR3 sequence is CAISGRTSGSRDEQYF. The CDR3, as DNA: TGTGCCATCAGCGGGAGGACTAGCGGGAGTCGGGACGAGCAGTACTTC.

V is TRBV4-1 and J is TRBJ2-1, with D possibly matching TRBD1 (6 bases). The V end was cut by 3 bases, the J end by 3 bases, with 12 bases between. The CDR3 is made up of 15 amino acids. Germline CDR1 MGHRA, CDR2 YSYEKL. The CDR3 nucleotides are TGCGCCAGCAGCCAGGCGGAACAGGGCTACAATGAGCAGTTCTTC. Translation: CASSQAEQGYNEQFF.

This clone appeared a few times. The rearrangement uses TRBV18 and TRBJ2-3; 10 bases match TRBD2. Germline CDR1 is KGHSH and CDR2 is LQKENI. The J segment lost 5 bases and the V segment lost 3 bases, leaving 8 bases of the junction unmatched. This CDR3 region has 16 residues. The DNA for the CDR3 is TGTGCCAGCTCACCCCCAAGCGGGGGGGCTGGAGATACGCAGTATTTT. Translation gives CASSPPSGGAGDTQYF.

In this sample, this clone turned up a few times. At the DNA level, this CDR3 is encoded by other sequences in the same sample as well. CDR3 sequence reads: CASSLDSSYEQYF. The CDR3 DNA is TGTGCCAGCAGCTTGGACAGCTCCTACGAGCAGTACTTC. The rearrangement uses TRBV11-3 and TRBJ2-7; D might be TRBD1 (6 bases). V lost 3 bases to trimming and J lost 0 bases, with 6 bases between them. CDR3 length: 13 amino acids. Germline values: CDR1 SGHNT, CDR2 YENEEA. Using reference TRBV11-3 and TRBJ2-7 for the parts outside the CDR3, the full variable domain is EAGVVQSPRYKIIEKKQPVAFWCNPISGHNTLYWYLQNLGQGPELLIRYENEEAVDDSQLPKDRFSAERLKGVDSTLKIQPAELGDSAVYLCASSLDSSYEQYFGPGTRLTVT.

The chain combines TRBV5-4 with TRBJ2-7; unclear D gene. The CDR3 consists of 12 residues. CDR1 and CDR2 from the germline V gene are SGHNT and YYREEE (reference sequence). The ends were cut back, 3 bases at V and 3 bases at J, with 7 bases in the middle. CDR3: CASSSDNYEQYF. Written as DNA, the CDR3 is TGTGCCAGCAGCTCCGACAACTACGAGCAGTACTTC.

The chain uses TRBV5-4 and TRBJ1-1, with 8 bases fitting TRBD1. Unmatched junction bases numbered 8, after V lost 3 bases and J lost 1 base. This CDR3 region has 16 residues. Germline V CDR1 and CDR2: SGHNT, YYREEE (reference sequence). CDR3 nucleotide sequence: TGTGCCAGCAGCTCAAAACCGGGACAGGCGAACACTGAAGCTTTCTTT. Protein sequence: CASSSKPGQANTEAFF.

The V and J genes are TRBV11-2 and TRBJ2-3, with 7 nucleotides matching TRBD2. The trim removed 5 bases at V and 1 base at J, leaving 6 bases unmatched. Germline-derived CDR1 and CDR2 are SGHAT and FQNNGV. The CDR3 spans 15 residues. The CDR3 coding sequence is TGTGCCAGCAGCACCGGACTAGTGGGCACAGATACGCAGTATTTT. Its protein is CASSTGLVGTDTQYF.

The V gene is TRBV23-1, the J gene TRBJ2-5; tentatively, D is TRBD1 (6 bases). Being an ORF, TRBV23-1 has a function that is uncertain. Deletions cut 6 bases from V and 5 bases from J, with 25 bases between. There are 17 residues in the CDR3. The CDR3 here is CASSLQKGTPWGETQYF. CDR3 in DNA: TGCGCCAGCAGCCTCCAGAAGGGGACACCCTGGGGGGAGACCCAGTACTTC.

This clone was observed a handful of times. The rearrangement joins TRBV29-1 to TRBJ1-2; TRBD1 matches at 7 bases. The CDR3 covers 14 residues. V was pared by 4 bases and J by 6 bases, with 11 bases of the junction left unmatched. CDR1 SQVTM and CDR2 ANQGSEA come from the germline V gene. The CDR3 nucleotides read TGCAGCGTTGCGGAACTTGGACAGGCTGATGGCTACACCTTC. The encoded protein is CSVAELGQADGYTF.

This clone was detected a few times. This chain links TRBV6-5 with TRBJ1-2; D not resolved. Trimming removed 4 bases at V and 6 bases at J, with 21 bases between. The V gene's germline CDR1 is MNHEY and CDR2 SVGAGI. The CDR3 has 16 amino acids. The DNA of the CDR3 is TGTGCCAGCAGTTCCCGAGCCCAAGCGGCAGCGGATGGCTACACCTTC. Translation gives CASSSRAQAAADGYTF.

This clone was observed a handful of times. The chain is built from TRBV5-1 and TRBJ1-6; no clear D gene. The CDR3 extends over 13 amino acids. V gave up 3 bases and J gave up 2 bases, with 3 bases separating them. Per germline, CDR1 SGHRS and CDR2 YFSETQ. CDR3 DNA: TGCGCCAGCAGCTATACCTATAATTCACCCCTCCACTTT. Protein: CASSYTYNSPLHF.

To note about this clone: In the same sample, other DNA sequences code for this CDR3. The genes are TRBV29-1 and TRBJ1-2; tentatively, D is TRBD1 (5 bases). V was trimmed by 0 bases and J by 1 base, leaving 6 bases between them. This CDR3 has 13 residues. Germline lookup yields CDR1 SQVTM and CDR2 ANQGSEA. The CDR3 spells CSVEDRVNYGYTF. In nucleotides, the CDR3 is TGCAGCGTTGAAGACAGGGTTAACTATGGCTACACCTTC. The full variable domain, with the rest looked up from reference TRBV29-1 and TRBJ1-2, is SAVISQKPSRDICQRGTSLTIQCQVDSQVTMMFWYRQQPGQSLTLIATANQGSEATYESGFVIDKFPISRPNLTFSTLTVSNMSPEDSSIYLCSVEDRVNYGYTFGSGTRLTVV.

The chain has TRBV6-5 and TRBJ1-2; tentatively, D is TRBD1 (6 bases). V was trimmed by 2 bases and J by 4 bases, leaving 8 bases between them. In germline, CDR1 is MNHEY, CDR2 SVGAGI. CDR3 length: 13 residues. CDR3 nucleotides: TGTGCCAGCAGTTACGGACAGCTCTATGGCTACACCTTC. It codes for CASSYGQLYGYTF.

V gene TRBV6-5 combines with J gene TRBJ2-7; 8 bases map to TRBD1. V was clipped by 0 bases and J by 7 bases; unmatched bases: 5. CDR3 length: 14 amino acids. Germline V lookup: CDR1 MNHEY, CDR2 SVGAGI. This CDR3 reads CASSYSPGGPEQYF. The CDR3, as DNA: TGTGCCAGCAGTTACTCGCCAGGGGGCCCAGAGCAGTACTTC.

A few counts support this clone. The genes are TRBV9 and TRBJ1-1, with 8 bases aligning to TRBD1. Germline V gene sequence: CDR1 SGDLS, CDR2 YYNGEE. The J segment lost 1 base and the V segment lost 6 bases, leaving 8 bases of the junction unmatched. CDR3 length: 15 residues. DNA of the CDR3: TGTGCCAGCACCGGGACAGGAGAAGGGAACACTGAAGCTTTCTTT. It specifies CASTGTGEGNTEAFF. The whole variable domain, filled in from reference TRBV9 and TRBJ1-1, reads DSGVTQTPKHLITATGQRVTLRCSPRSGDLSVYWYQQSLDQGLQFLIQYYNGEERAKGNILERFSAQQFPDLHSELNLSSLELGDSALYFCASTGTGEGNTEAFFGQGTRLTVV.

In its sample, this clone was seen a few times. CDR3 bases: TGTGCCAGCAGCGTAGCTTTAGCGGGGGGGCTAGATACGCAGTATTTT. Residues: CASSVALAGGLDTQYF. The V and J genes are TRBV9 and TRBJ2-3; 11 bases match TRBD2. Germline CDR1 reads SGDLS; CDR2 reads YYNGEE. Trimming removed 0 bases from V and 5 bases from J; junction bases left unmatched: 5. This CDR3 is built from 16 residues.

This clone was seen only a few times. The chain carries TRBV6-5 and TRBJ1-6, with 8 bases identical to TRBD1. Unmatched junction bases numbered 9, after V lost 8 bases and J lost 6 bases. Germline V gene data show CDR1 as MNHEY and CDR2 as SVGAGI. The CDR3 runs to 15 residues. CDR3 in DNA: TGTGCCAGCGCCCAGACAGGGGTCTCTAATTCACCCCTCCACTTT. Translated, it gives CASAQTGVSNSPLHF.